One and the same sample provided the 6 T cell receptor beta chains below, sequenced in a study of blood T cell repertoires in COVID-19 (TCRdb year 2020). The library was prepared using the immunoSEQ multiplex PCR assay. TCRdb's version of the immuneACCESS table is confined to in-frame rearrangements and falls short of the full clone set. An unresolved V gene accounts for under half of the shortfall where checked; the remainder is of unknown origin. This sample lists approximately 270,000 clones; about 85% were detected once. The biggest ten clones account for 3% to 3.5% of the sample. The specimen sequenced was peripheral blood. All receptors derive from a man in his late teens or twenties with active or convalescent COVID-19.

This chain joins TRBV7-2 and TRBJ1-2; 12 bases agree with TRBD1. Germline V gene sequence: CDR1 SGHTA, CDR2 FQGNSA. The CDR3 runs 15 residues. V lost 8 bases and J lost 7; bases outside the gene matches: 11. The CDR3 region has the DNA TGTGCCAGCGATAGGGACAGGGGGCGCAAGGGTGGCTACACCTTC. It specifies CASDRDRGRKGGYTF.

The rearrangement links TRBV6-5 to TRBJ2-1; D may be TRBD2 (5 bases). This CDR3 contains 15 residues. V was clipped by 4 bases and J by 6 bases, with 16 bases between them. Germline lookup yields CDR1 MNHEY and CDR2 SVGAGI. CDR3 sequence reads: CASSFLRTVPNEQFF. CDR3 DNA sequence: TGTGCCAGCAGTTTCCTCCGGACTGTACCCAATGAGCAGTTCTTC.

V gene TRBV9 combines with J gene TRBJ2-6; 11 bases line up with TRBD1. Germline V gene lookup returns CDR1 SGDLS and CDR2 YYNGEE. Trimming removed 0 bases from V and 0 bases from J; junction bases left unmatched: 8. The CDR3 length is 20 residues. The CDR3 nucleotides read TGTGCCAGCAGCGTAGTTCCGCGGGACAGGGGGTCCTCTGGGGCCAACGTCCTGACTTTC. Its translation: CASSVVPRDRGSSGANVLTF.

CDR3 coding DNA: TGTGCCAGCAGTTTGGTAGCGGGATTTGAGCAGTTCTTC. Translating it yields CASSLVAGFEQFF. This chain uses TRBV28 with TRBJ2-1; 8 nucleotides agree with TRBD2. This CDR3 region has 13 residues. Germline V CDR1 and CDR2: MDHEN, SYDVKM. V shed 3 bases and J 9 bases; nucleotides not matched to a gene: 4.

This rearrangement joins TRBV2 to TRBJ2-5; 8 bases match TRBD1. With 5 bases clipped from V and 5 bases from J, the junction kept 4 bases outside the gene matches. Germline V lookup: CDR1 SNHLY, CDR2 FYNNEI. The CDR3 is 13 amino acids. The CDR3 is CASSRDRRETQYF. CDR3 DNA: TGTGCCAGCAGTCGGGACAGGCGGGAGACCCAGTACTTC.

This clone has just one count. This chain joins TRBV2 and TRBJ1-2; D gene uncertain. The germline V gene encodes CDR1 SNHLY and CDR2 FYNNEI. CDR3 size: 12 residues. Trimming stripped 5 bases from V and 3 bases from J, with 7 bases between. The CDR3 DNA reads as TGTGCCAGCAGTTTCGGGGACTATGGCTACACCTTC. Its translation is CASSFGDYGYTF.